The rows below give T cell receptor beta chains drawn from one sample of a study of blood T cells in healthy people across ages. TCRdb ran MiXCR on the 5' RACE reads and lists one entry per CDR3 protein. This sample has some 710,000 distinct CDR3 sequences, with about 45% found just once. The sequencing input was blood. The receptors come from an elderly man in good health. Both conserved end residues are part of each CDR3. D genes are given only for firm matches. Part of the rows lack a size; the others show once, few, many or a class for expanded clones.

D gene	V gene	J gene	clone size	CDR3 DNA	CDR3 protein
.	TRBV5-4	TRBJ2-5	.	TGTGCCAGCGGCTTGGCCGGGTCTAGCCTTTGGGAGACCCAGTACTTC	CASGLAGSSLWETQYF
.	TRBV5-5	TRBJ2-7	few	TGTGCCAGCAGCTTGGGGCGTATTAGCTCCTACGAGCAGTACTTC	CASSLGRISSYEQYF
.	TRBV20-1	TRBJ2-5	many	TGCAGTGCTGAGGATTACGGTGGGGGGACCCAGTACTTC	CSAEDYGGGTQYF
TRBD1	TRBV15	TRBJ1-1	few	TGTGCCACCAGCAGTGGGACAGGGGGCACGACTGAAGCTTTCTTT	CATSSGTGGTTEAFF
TRBD2	TRBV6-2/TRBV6-3	TRBJ2-7	few	TGTGCCAGCAGTATTAGCAGCGGGAACTCCTACGAGCAGTACTTC	CASSISSGNSYEQYF
TRBD2	TRBV12-3/TRBV12-4	TRBJ2-5	once	TGTGCCAGCAGTTTGACTAGCGCCGGGACCCAGTACTTC	CASSLTSAGTQYF
.	TRBV20-1	TRBJ2-3	.	TGCAGTGCCCAACCGGGGGACCGTTCCCCCACAGATACGCAGTATTTT	CSAQPGDRSPTDTQYF
TRBD2	TRBV28	TRBJ2-1	.	TGTGCCAGCGGGACTAGCGGGAGGGTTAAGAATGAGCAGTTCTTC	CASGTSGRVKNEQFF
.	TRBV18	TRBJ2-5	.	TGTGCCAGCTCACCAATCTCGGAGACCCAGTACTTC	CASSPISETQYF
TRBD1	TRBV25-1	TRBJ2-5	.	TGTGCCAGCAGTGATTTGGGGACAGGAGAGGAGACCCAGTACTTC	CASSDLGTGEETQYF
TRBD2	TRBV6-2/TRBV6-3	TRBJ2-7	.	TGTGCCAGCAGAACCGGGACTAGCGGGTCCTACGAGCAGTACTTC	CASRTGTSGSYEQYF